The sequence of this T cell receptor beta chain was determined in a study of blood T cell repertoires in COVID-19. The overall study: PBMCs, B-cell-depleted T cells, or T cells were the source of the cDNA or gDNA that made up the material.

Per the original data handling: By means of reference gene primer amplification, nucleated cell counts were estimated. Assay used: immunoSEQ multiplex PCR; TCRdb lists only in-frame clones, some missing. V, J and clone size derive from that table, while D and trimming were established from the DNA sequence. The sample lists some 400,000 clones; just under 90% were seen once. Each recovered donor of Cohort 3 presented with two negative PCRs, clearance, or symptom resolution. Sequencing input: PBMCs or T cells enriched from blood (not recorded which). The sequence was collected from a woman aged 25-40 years who had recovered from COVID-19.

CDR3 bases: TGTGCCAGCAGCTTAACAGGGGGAGTGGGCGAGCAGTACTTC. This sequence encodes CASSLTGGVGEQYF. V usage is TRBV7-3 and J usage is TRBJ2-7; maybe TRBD1 (6 bases). Per germline, CDR1 SGHTA and CDR2 FQGTGA. The CDR3 is made up of 14 amino acids. The V gene lost 0 bases and the J gene lost 6 bases, with 12 bases spanning the gap.